This T cell receptor (beta chain) came from a study of cytomegalovirus exposure and HLA in healthy donors. Overall study results and limits: The investigators catalogued 164 TCR beta chains as cytomegalovirus-associated.

Data came from immunoSEQ multiplex PCR; TCRdb stores just in-frame clones and leaves some out. The table shows roughly 150,000 clones, with approximately 86% occurring only once. With regard to this clone: Its target is unknown.

Germline assignment: CDR1 MNHEY and CDR2 SMNVEV (reference sequence). CDR3 length: 15 amino acids. V gave up 5 bases and J gave up 0 bases; unmatched junction bases: 5. The sequence came from a woman aged 18 to 35 in good health and CMV-seronegative. The chain uses TRBV27 and TRBJ2-3, with 7 bases that match TRBD2. The sample consisted of PBMCs. CDR3: CASSPTAGSTDTQYF. Here the CDR3 DNA reads TGTGCCAGCAGTCCTACAGCGGGGAGCACAGATACGCAGTATTTT.